Shown below are 5 T cell receptor beta chains from a single sample sequenced in a study of cytomegalovirus exposure and HLA in healthy donors. Amplification used 60 Vbeta primers and 13 Jbeta primers. The table came from immunoSEQ multiplex PCR; TCRdb's copy has only in-frame clones and leaves some out. The repertoire holds hundreds of thousands of clones, with 83% as singletons. Input material: PBMCs. The receptors were sampled from a girl aged 5-17 years in good health and CMV-seronegative.

The chain links TRBV18 to TRBJ2-7; 7 bases agree with TRBD2. V trimming: 4 bases; J trimming: 2 bases; junction bases outside the gene matches: 8. This CDR3 region has 15 residues. Germline loops: CDR1 KGHSH, CDR2 LQKENI. In DNA, the CDR3 is TGTGCCAGCTCACGGGACTACTCCTTAGCCTACGAGCAGTACTTC. It is translated as CASSRDYSLAYEQYF.

The chain couples TRBV7-2 to TRBJ1-2, with a tentative D call TRBD1 (6 bases). V lost 5 bases and J lost 1, with 11 bases in between. The germline V gene encodes CDR1 SGHTA and CDR2 FQGNSA. This CDR3 contains 14 residues. The CDR3 protein is CASSPGHLNYGYTF. DNA of the CDR3: TGTGCCAGCAGCCCGGGACACCTTAACTATGGCTACACCTTC.

To note about this clone: One end of the junction does not line up with germline, which may come from a read error. The V gene is TRBV7-9, the J gene TRBJ1-1; maybe TRBD1 (5 bases). Germline V gene data show CDR1 as SEHNR and CDR2 as FQNEAQ (reference sequence). This CDR3 has 12 residues. The CDR3 DNA reads TGTTCCAGCAGCTACCGGGGGAGTGAAGCTTTCTTT. It is translated as CSSSYRGSEAFF.

The J gene is TRBJ2-2, the V gene TRBV9, with D maybe TRBD2 (5 bases). Trimming cost V 0 bases and J 5 bases, with 17 bases left between them. The CDR3 spans 17 residues. Germline loops: CDR1 SGDLS, CDR2 YYNGEE. CDR3 loop: CASSVGASGSVTGELFF. The CDR3 region has the DNA TGTGCCAGCAGCGTAGGGGCCAGCGGTAGTGTTACCGGGGAGCTGTTTTTT.

DNA for the CDR3: TGTGCCGGAGGGGACAGGGACGACAATCAGCCCCAGCATTTT. Encoded protein: CAGGDRDDNQPQHF. The chain couples TRBV28 to TRBJ1-5; 9 bases are a match to TRBD1. Looked up from germline, CDR1 is MDHEN and CDR2 is SYDVKM. Trimming cost V 11 bases and J 3 bases; bases outside gene matches: 8. This CDR3 contains 14 residues.